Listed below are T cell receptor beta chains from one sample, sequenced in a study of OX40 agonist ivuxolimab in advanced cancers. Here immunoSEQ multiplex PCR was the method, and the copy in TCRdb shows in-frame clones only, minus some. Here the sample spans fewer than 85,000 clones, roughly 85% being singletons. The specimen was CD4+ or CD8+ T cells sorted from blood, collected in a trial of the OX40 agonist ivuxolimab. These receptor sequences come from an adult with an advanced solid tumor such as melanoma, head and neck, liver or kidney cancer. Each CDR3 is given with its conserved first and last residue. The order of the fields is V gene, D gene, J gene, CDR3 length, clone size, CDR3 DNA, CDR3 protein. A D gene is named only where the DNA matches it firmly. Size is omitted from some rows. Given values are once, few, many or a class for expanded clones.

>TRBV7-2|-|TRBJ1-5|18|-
TGTGCCAGCAGCATTTCCGGGACCCTGGTCCGAGGCAATCAGCCCCAGCATTTT
CASSISGTLVRGNQPQHF
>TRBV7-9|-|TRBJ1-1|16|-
TGTGCCAGCAGCTTGCTAAATGGAGTGGGGAACACTGAAGCTTTCTTT
CASSLLNGVGNTEAFF
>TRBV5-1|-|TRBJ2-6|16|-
TGCGCCAGCAGACAGGTGCGAAGCTCTGGGGCCAACGTCCTGACTTTC
CASRQVRSSGANVLTF
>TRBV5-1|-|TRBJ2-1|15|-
TGCGCCAGCAGCTTGGACGGGGGCGCCAAGCTCGAGCAGTTCTTC
CASSLDGGAKLEQFF
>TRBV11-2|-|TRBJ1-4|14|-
TGTGCCAGCAGCTTGAGAGAGAGTGCTGAAAAACTGTTTTTT
CASSLRESAEKLFF
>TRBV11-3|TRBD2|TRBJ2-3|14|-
TGTGCCAGCAGCTTAGAGGGGGGGTCAGATACGCAGTATTTT
CASSLEGGSDTQYF
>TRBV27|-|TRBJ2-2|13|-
TGTGCCAGCAGGATTAGCGTCACCGGGGAGCTGTTTTTT
CASRISVTGELFF
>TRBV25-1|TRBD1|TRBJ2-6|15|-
TGTGCCAGCAACCGACAGGGCAGTGGGGCCAACGTCCTGACTTTC
CASNRQGSGANVLTF
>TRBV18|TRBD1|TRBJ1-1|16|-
TGTGCCAGCTCACCACCGAGGGGGCAGGGGATCACTGAAGCTTTCTTT
CASSPPRGQGITEAFF
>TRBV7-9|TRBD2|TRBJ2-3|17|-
TGTGCCAGCAGCTTAGGGGGTAGCGGGGGAAGCACAGATACGCAGTATTTT
CASSLGGSGGSTDTQYF
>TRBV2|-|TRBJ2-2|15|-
TGTGCCAGCCGAGGGAGAACAGCGAACACCGGGGAGCTGTTTTTT
CASRGRTANTGELFF
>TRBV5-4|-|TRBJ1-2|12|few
TGTGCCAGCAGCTTACAGGCTAATGGCTACACCTTC
CASSLQANGYTF
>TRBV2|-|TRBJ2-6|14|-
TGTGCCAGCAGGGCGGAGTCTGGGGCCAACGTCCTGACTTTC
CASRAESGANVLTF
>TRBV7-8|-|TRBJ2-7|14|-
TGTGCCAGCAGCCCACAGGGCCTGCATTACGAGCAGTACTTC
CASSPQGLHYEQYF
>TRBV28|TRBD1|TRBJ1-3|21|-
TGTGCCAGCAGACAATATCCGGGACAGGGGCCCCATGGATCCTCTGGAAACACCATATATTTT
CASRQYPGQGPHGSSGNTIYF
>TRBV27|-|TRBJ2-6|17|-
TGTGCCAGCAGTTTACAGGGGTGGGGCTCTGGGGCCAACGTCCTGACTTTC
CASSLQGWGSGANVLTF
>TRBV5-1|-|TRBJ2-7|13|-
TGCGCCAGCACAAGCGACCATTCCTACGAGCAGTACTTC
CASTSDHSYEQYF
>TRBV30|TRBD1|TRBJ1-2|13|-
TGTGCCTGGAGCAGGGGGACAAAAGATGGCTACACCTTC
CAWSRGTKDGYTF
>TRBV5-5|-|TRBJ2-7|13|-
TGTGCCAGCAGCCCACCCCTCTCCTACGAGCAGTACTTC
CASSPPLSYEQYF
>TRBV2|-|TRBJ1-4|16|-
TGTGCCAGCAGTGAAATCGAGTGGGCAACTAATGAAAAACTGTTTTTT
CASSEIEWATNEKLFF
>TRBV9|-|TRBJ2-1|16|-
TGTGCCAGCAGCCCCCGAGGAGCTCCAACCTACAATGAGCAGTTCTTC
CASSPRGAPTYNEQFF
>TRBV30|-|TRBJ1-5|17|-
TGTGCCTGGAGTGTTCCCCCCAGAGCATATAGCAATCAGCCCCAGCATTTT
CAWSVPPRAYSNQPQHF
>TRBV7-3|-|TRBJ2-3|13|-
TGTGCCAGCAGCTTATGGAACGGGGATACGCAGTATTTT
CASSLWNGDTQYF
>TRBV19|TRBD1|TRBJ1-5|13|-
TGTGCCAGTAGAAAACAGGGGTATCAGCCCCAGCATTTT
CASRKQGYQPQHF
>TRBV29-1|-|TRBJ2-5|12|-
TGCAGCGTTTCCCCTAGGGGAGAGACCCAGTACTTC
CSVSPRGETQYF
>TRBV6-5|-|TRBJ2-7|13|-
TGTGCCAGCAGCGAGACAGGCTCCTACGAGCAGTACTTC
CASSETGSYEQYF
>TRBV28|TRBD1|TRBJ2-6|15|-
TGTGCCAGCAGTATCACAGGGGCTGGGGCCAACGTCCTGACTTTC
CASSITGAGANVLTF
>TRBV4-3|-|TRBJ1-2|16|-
TGCGCCAGCAGCCAAGATGGGCCAGGGTATGTAGGGGGCTACACCTTC
CASSQDGPGYVGGYTF
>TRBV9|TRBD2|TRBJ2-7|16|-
TGTGCCAGCAGCGTAGGAGCGGGGGGCTTCGTCGCCGAGCAGTACTTC
CASSVGAGGFVAEQYF
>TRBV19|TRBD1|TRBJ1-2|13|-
TGTGCCAGTAGTATAAACAGGGGGCGAGACTACACCTTC
CASSINRGRDYTF
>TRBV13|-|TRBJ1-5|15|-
TGTGCCAGCAGCTTAGCTCAGGGCGAATCCCAGCCCCAGCATTTT
CASSLAQGESQPQHF
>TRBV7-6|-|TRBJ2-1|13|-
TGTGCCAGCAGCTCCCAGGGATCCGATGAGCAGTTCTTC
CASSSQGSDEQFF
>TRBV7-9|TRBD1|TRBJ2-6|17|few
TGTGCCAGCTCCACGGGACAGCTCGTCTCTGGGGCCAACGTCCTGACTTTC
CASSTGQLVSGANVLTF
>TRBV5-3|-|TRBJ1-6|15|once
TGTGCCAGCAGCATAGGGGCCCCGCGGAATTCACCCCTCCACTTT
CASSIGAPRNSPLHF
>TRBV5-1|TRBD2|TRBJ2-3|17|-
TGCGCCAGCAGCTGGGGGGCTAGCGGGACTAGCACAGATACGCAGTATTTT
CASSWGASGTSTDTQYF
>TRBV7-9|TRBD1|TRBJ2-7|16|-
TGTGCCAGCAGCCCCCGACCGGGACAGGGTCTGAACGAGCAGTACTTC
CASSPRPGQGLNEQYF
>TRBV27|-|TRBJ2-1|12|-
TGTGCCAGCAGTTTACCCCCAAGTGAGCAGTTCTTC
CASSLPPSEQFF
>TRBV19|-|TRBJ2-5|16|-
TGTGCCAGTAGTATATCCAGGACGCCAAGAGGAGAGACCCAGTACTTC
CASSISRTPRGETQYF
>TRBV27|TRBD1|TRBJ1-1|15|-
TGTGCCAGCAGTCCTCGACAGGGGGCTATAACAGAAGCTTTCTTT
CASSPRQGAITEAFF
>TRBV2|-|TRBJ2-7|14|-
TGTGCCAGCAGTGAATTGAGACAGACCTACGAGCAGTACTTC
CASSELRQTYEQYF
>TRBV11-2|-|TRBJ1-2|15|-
TGTGCCAGCAGCTTACGCCCTACGGGTTCCTCTGGCTACACCTTC
CASSLRPTGSSGYTF
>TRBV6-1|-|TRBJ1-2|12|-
TGTGCCAGCGTTCCCTTGTTGCTGGGCTACACCTTC
CASVPLLLGYTF
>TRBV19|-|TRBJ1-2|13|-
TGTGCCACAAAACCGGGACACGACTATGGCTACACCTTC
CATKPGHDYGYTF
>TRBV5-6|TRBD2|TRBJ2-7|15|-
TGTGCCAGCAGCTTGGTGGGCGGGGGAGCTTACGAGCAGTACTTC
CASSLVGGGAYEQYF
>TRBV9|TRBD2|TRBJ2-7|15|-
TGTGCCAGCAGCGTAGCGGGGGGGCCAAACTACGAGCAGTACTTC
CASSVAGGPNYEQYF
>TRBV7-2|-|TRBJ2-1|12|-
TGTGCCAGCAGCTTAACGATGAATGAGCAGTTCTTC
CASSLTMNEQFF